Sequencing of this T cell receptor beta chain was carried out in a study of beta chain features in type 1 diabetes. In the study overall: The samples had approximately 100,000,000 sorted cells examined in all.

The CDR3 consists of 18 residues. V gave up 6 bases and J gave up 0 bases; unmatched junction bases: 11. Germline V lookup: CDR1 SGHTA, CDR2 FQGNSA. The sequenced template was cDNA made from the entire isolated RNA. The data were produced by immunoSEQ multiplex PCR, yet TCRdb's version contains in-frame clones alone and is incomplete. The data hold 200,000 to 300,000 clones, with approximately 14% observed a single time. Study-level findings and limits: Shorter TCRB CDR3s, moderately but significantly so, were found in Type 1 diabetes patients in all four CD4+ subsets.

Remarks on this clone: Its antigen remains unknown.

The material sequenced was naive CD4+ T cells from blood. This chain connects TRBV7-2 to TRBJ2-1; 10 bases are a match to TRBD2. This sequence originates from a young man with type 1 diabetes. The CDR3 nucleotides are TGTGCCAGCAGACGGACTAGCGGCGCGTCACGCTCCTACAATGAGCAGTTCTTC. It translates to CASRRTSGASRSYNEQFF.